This passage covers 18 T cell receptor beta chains from one sample sequenced in a study of vaccination effects on CD4 cells after COVID-19. The antigens of these receptors remain unknown. Sequencing was performed with immunoSEQ multiplex PCR; in TCRdb, only in-frame clones are kept and a portion is missing. The table includes roughly 64,000 clones, 55% to 75% detected once. When about ten days of culture had elapsed, CD4+ T cells were isolated. This specimen consisted of CD4+ T cells from PBMCs cultured without peptide, obtained before COVID-19 vaccination. The receptor source for this set is a human donor who had a prior SARS-CoV-2 infection.

The chain carries TRBV6-2 or TRBV6-3 and TRBJ2-7; possible D gene TRBD2, 5 bases. The germline gives CDR1 MNHEY, CDR2 SVGEGT. This CDR3 has 17 residues. V was pared by 3 bases and J by 0 bases, with 18 bases between. The CDR3 spells CASSYRTGSALSYEQYF. The CDR3, as DNA: TGTGCCAGCAGTTATCGGACTGGTAGCGCCCTCTCCTACGAGCAGTACTTC.

The rearrangement uses TRBV7-9 and TRBJ2-1, with D perhaps TRBD2 (6 bases). Deletions cut 5 bases from V and 10 bases from J, with 12 bases between. The germline V gene encodes CDR1 SEHNR and CDR2 FQNEAQ (reference sequence). The CDR3 runs to 12 residues. CDR3 DNA sequence: TGTGCCAGCAGCGCTGGGGGAGGCGAGCAGTTCTTC. Amino acids: CASSAGGGEQFF. The entire variable domain, with the rest obtained from reference TRBV7-9 and TRBJ2-1, is as follows: DTGVSQNPRHKITKRGQNVTFRCDPISEHNRLYWYRQTLGQGPEFLTYFQNEAQLEKSRLLSDRFSAERPKGSFSTLEIQRTEQGDSAMYLCASSAGGGEQFFGPGTRLTVL.

In this sample, this clone turned up a few times. The chain is built from TRBV7-8 and TRBJ1-2; perhaps TRBD1 as D (5 bases). This CDR3 spans 13 amino acids. The V gene lost 1 base and the J gene lost 3 bases, with 6 bases spanning the gap. Per the germline V gene, CDR1 is SGHVS and CDR2 is FQNEAQ. The CDR3 is CASSLGQYYGYTF. The DNA for the CDR3 is TGTGCCAGCAGCTTAGGACAGTACTATGGCTACACCTTC.

The genes are TRBV2 and TRBJ2-7; possible D gene TRBD2, 6 bases. The CDR3 is 14 amino acids. The V end was cut by 7 bases, the J end by 7 bases, with 20 bases between. The germline V gene has CDR1 SNHLY and CDR2 FYNNEI. Written as DNA, the CDR3 is TGTGCCAGCACCATACGGATGACCCGGGGGGAGCAGTACTTC. Translated, it gives CASTIRMTRGEQYF.

V is TRBV28 and J is TRBJ1-3; D not resolved. Germline V gives CDR1 MDHEN, CDR2 SYDVKM. Trimming pared 1 base from V and 10 bases from J, leaving 5 bases between. The CDR3 consists of 11 residues. CDR3 residues: CASSLSETIYF. The CDR3 DNA follows: TGTGCCAGCAGTTTATCCGAAACCATATATTTT.

As to this clone: The same CDR3 is also encoded by other DNA sequences in this sample. The chain has TRBV19 and TRBJ2-3; D might be TRBD2 (6 bases). Per the germline V gene, CDR1 is LNHDA and CDR2 is SQIVND (reference sequence). The CDR3 is 15 amino acids. V shed 3 bases and J shed 3 bases, with 13 bases lying between them. The CDR3 nucleotides are TGTGCCAGTAGTATCGGCAATAGCGGTACAGATACGCAGTATTTT. It translates to CASSIGNSGTDTQYF.

The chain combines TRBV10-3 with TRBJ2-2; D tentatively fits TRBD1 or TRBD2 (6 bases each). The CDR3 has 16 residues. The germline V gene has CDR1 ENHRY and CDR2 SYGVKD. V was clipped by 4 bases and J by 6 bases, with 18 bases between them. The CDR3 sequence: CAISGRKNREAGELFF. As DNA, the CDR3 is TGTGCCATCAGTGGACGTAAAAACAGGGAGGCCGGGGAGCTGTTTTTT.

This clone occurred a few times. The CDR3 here is CASSLTVLAGAGELFF. The CDR3 coding sequence is TGCGCCAGCAGCTTGACGGTACTCGCCGGAGCCGGGGAGCTGTTTTTT. This sequence joins TRBV5-1 and TRBJ2-2, with unresolved D. This CDR3 has 16 amino acids. Germline V gene sequence: CDR1 SGHRS, CDR2 YFSETQ. Between the trimmed V and J ends, which lost 1 base and 6 bases, there was a span of 16 bases. The full variable domain, completed using reference TRBV5-1 and TRBJ2-2, is KAGVTQTPRYLIKTRGQQVTLSCSPISGHRSVSWYQQTPGQGLQFLFEYFSETQRNKGNFPGRFSGRQFSNSRSEMNVSTLELGDSALYLCASSLTVLAGAGELFFGEGSRLTVL.

Judged by abundance, this clone is medium-sized. The V and J genes are TRBV30 and TRBJ1-4; a weak D match, TRBD1 (5 bases). The CDR3 length is 12 residues. Trimming took 4 bases from V and 8 from J, leaving 11 bases between them. Germline V gene lookup returns CDR1 GTSNPN and CDR2 SVGIG (reference sequence). CDR3: CAWKGVGEKLFF. The DNA for the CDR3 is TGTGCCTGGAAAGGGGTTGGGGAAAAACTGTTTTTT.

The chain recombines TRBV7-9 with TRBJ2-3, with D possibly TRBD1 on 5 matching bases. The length of the CDR3 is 15 residues. Germline V CDR1 and CDR2: SEHNR, FQNEAQ (reference sequence). With 0 bases removed from V and 7 bases from J, the gap between germline ends came to 14 bases. CDR3 in DNA: TGTGCCAGCAGCTTAGCTAGTGGACAATCTCATACGCAGTATTTT. Protein product: CASSLASGQSHTQYF.

The V call is TRBV5-4, the J call TRBJ2-7, with D maybe TRBD2 (6 bases). Germline CDR1 SGHNT, CDR2 YYREEE (reference sequence). Trimming shortened V by 0 bases and J by 6 bases, and 13 bases separated the two germline ends. The CDR3 runs 14 residues. The CDR3 DNA reads as TGTGCCAGCAGCTTGGCGGGAGAATTAGCCGAGCAGTACTTC. Translated: CASSLAGELAEQYF. Together with reference TRBV5-4 and TRBJ2-7, the CDR3 gives the full variable domain: ETGVTQSPTHLIKTRGQQVTLRCSSQSGHNTVSWYQQALGQGPQFIFQYYREEENGRGNFPPRFSGLQFPNYSSELNVNALELDDSALYLCASSLAGELAEQYFGPGTRLTVT.

This chain joins TRBV2 and TRBJ2-5; D tentatively fits TRBD1 or TRBD2 (6 bases each). The V end lost 4 bases, the J end lost 5 bases, and 11 bases lay between the germline ends. Germline assignment: CDR1 SNHLY and CDR2 FYNNEI. The length of the CDR3 is 13 residues. The CDR3 DNA follows: TGTGCCAGCAGTGGGAGGGGGGCTGAGACCCAGTACTTC. Translation: CASSGRGAETQYF.

The chain employs TRBV5-5 and TRBJ1-1; D gene ambiguous. The CDR3 loop spans 14 amino acids. V lost 0 bases and J lost 6, with 12 bases in between. The germline gives CDR1 SGHKS, CDR2 YYEKEE (reference sequence). The CDR3 loop is CASSLAIWEPEAFF. In nucleotides, the CDR3 is TGTGCCAGCAGCTTGGCTATTTGGGAGCCTGAAGCTTTCTTT. Full variable domain (rest looked up from reference TRBV5-5 and TRBJ1-1): DAGVTQSPTHLIKTRGQQVTLRCSPISGHKSVSWYQQVLGQGPQFIFQYYEKEERGRGNFPDRFSARQFPNYSSELNVNALLLGDSALYLCASSLAIWEPEAFFGQGTRLTVV.

The rearrangement joins TRBV6-5 to TRBJ2-5, with 8 bases lining up with TRBD1. Per germline, CDR1 MNHEY and CDR2 SVGAGI. The CDR3 has 15 residues. J lost 2 bases, V lost 5 bases, and 7 bases had no gene match. The CDR3 is CASSRPDRGQETQYF. The CDR3 nucleotides read TGTGCCAGCAGTCGACCCGACAGGGGTCAAGAGACCCAGTACTTC.

The chain recombines TRBV9 with TRBJ1-6, with D unresolved. CDR3 length equals 15 residues. V was cut by 0 bases and J by 0 bases, with 4 bases left in between. Germline CDR1 reads SGDLS; CDR2 reads YYNGEE. In DNA form, the CDR3 reads TGTGCCAGCAGCGTAGAGAGCTCCTATAATTCACCCCTCCACTTT. Translating gives CASSVESSYNSPLHF.

V gene TRBV5-4 combines with J gene TRBJ2-3; 12 nucleotides align to TRBD2. The CDR3 extends over 16 amino acids. J gave up 2 bases and V 4 bases, and 5 bases lay outside the gene matches. Per germline, CDR1 SGHNT and CDR2 YYREEE (reference sequence). This chain's CDR3 is CASSAGLAGITDTQYF. CDR3 in DNA: TGTGCCAGCAGCGCCGGACTAGCGGGGATCACAGATACGCAGTATTTT.

This clone is a singleton in its sample. V and J are TRBV4-3 and TRBJ1-2, with 11 bases fitting TRBD1. CDR3 length equals 12 residues. CDR1 is LGHNA, CDR2 YSLEER, per germline. V lost 4 bases to trimming and J lost 14 bases; unmatched junction nucleotides: 6. In nucleotides, the CDR3 is TGCGCCAGCAGCCCAGGACAGGGGGCCCAGACCTTC. This encodes CASSPGQGAQTF.

The chain has TRBV18 and TRBJ2-1, with a weak D call TRBD1 (6 bases). In germline, CDR1 is KGHSH, CDR2 LQKENI. There are 16 residues in the CDR3. Trimming removed 9 bases at V and 0 bases at J, with 18 bases between. CDR3 nucleotide sequence: TGTGCCAGTTATCGACAGGTTACGCTCTCCTACAATGAGCAGTTCTTC. Translated, it gives CASYRQVTLSYNEQFF.